The sample holds many counts of the clone carrying this T cell receptor (beta chain). This sample was taken from a study of patients and donors after allogeneic stem cell transplantation. Trimming stripped 3 bases from V and 6 bases from J, with 3 bases between. CDR3 length equals 11 residues. Looked up from germline, CDR1 is LGHNT and CDR2 is FRNRAP. TCRdb reprocessed the RT-PCR reads with MiXCR, giving one entry per CDR3 protein. The sample gives about a million distinct CDR3 sequences, more than 15% of which show up once; around 6% is in the top ten. This chain links TRBV12-5 with TRBJ2-1; no clear D gene. Sequenced: blood, either unsorted or a sorted T cell fraction (not recorded which). This TCR was recovered from a human donor who was either an allogeneic HSCT recipient or a stem cell or donor lymphocyte infusion donor (not recorded which). It is not recorded whose cells these are; they may come from a transplant donor. CDR3 coding DNA: TGTGCTAGTGGTTTAGGCAATGAGCAGTTCTTC. Its protein is CASGLGNEQFF.